This T cell receptor beta chain was identified in a study of PD-1 blockade in mismatch repair-deficient tumors. Study-wide context: Enrolled about 2013-2017, patients had progressing, pretreated mismatch repair-deficient cancers of about a dozen types.

The method was immunoSEQ multiplex PCR; TCRdb's version includes in-frame clones alone and lacks a portion of them. This table has some 100,000 clones, 65% to 85% appearing once. The receptor's source is an adult with mismatch repair-deficient cancer. The sample in question was peripheral blood, obtained approximately 35 weeks after starting pembrolizumab.

CDR3: CASSLKGDQPQHF. CDR3 bases: TGTGCCAGCAGCTTAAAGGGGGATCAGCCCCAGCATTTT. The gene calls are TRBV7-3 and TRBJ1-5, with D perhaps TRBD1 (6 bases). V was clipped by 1 base and J by 5 bases, with 6 bases between them. This CDR3 is built from 13 residues. The germline gives CDR1 SGHTA, CDR2 FQGTGA.